This TCR beta chain is from a study of T cells in Graves' hyperthyroidism and ophthalmopathy. The CDR3 contains 14 residues. The V end was cut by 5 bases, the J end by 2 bases, with 15 bases between. Per germline, CDR1 DFQATT and CDR2 SNEGSKA (reference sequence). Amplification yielded TCR beta CDR3 regions, with RNA transcripts as the source. First-round RT-PCR of the TCR CDR3 relied on the HTBI primer set. MiXCR, run by TCRdb on the multiplex PCR reads, gives a single entry per CDR3 protein. The sample includes 500,000 to 700,000 distinct CDR3 sequences, 16% seen only once; the top ten take 18%. This clonotype was observed a handful of times.

Sequenced sample: blood. The sequence was obtained from a woman younger than 35 with Graves' hyperthyroidism. This chain uses TRBV20-1 with TRBJ2-5, with a possible D match to TRBD2 (7 bases). CDR3 bases: TGCAGTGCTGAAACAGGGAGGGGACAAGAGACCCAGTACTTC. Amino acid sequence: CSAETGRGQETQYF.